The rows below give T cell receptor beta chains drawn from one sample of a study of beta chain features in type 1 diabetes. Profiled with immunoSEQ multiplex PCR; TCRdb holds only in-frame clones, not every one. The sample carries about 470,000 clones, roughly 31% recorded once. Specimen: naive CD4+ T cells from blood. The receptors were gathered from a man aged 18-30 years in good health. The CDR3 runs from the conserved cysteine through the conserved F or W. Size is stated for part of the rows, as once, few or many counts, or as a class when the clone is expanded.

13	TRBV30	-	TRBJ1-1	CAWSVGGYTEAFF
12	TRBV7-6	few	TRBJ2-7	CASGSLSYEQYF
14	TRBV5-1	-	TRBJ2-5	CASSLDWGRETQYF
12	TRBV2	-	TRBJ2-1	CASTSGDNEQFF
16	TRBV7-9	few	TRBJ2-1	CASSLGLAKRDNEQFF
13	TRBV30	few	TRBJ1-4	CAWSGQRNEKLFF
16	TRBV5-1	once	TRBJ2-2	CASSGTGTTNTGELFF
13	TRBV29-1	-	TRBJ2-1	CSVEEDYYNEQFF
15	TRBV7-9	-	TRBJ2-7	CASSARGLAVYEQYF
13	TRBV4-3	few	TRBJ2-6	CASSYSGANVLTF
13	TRBV4-3	-	TRBJ2-3	CASSQDLGDTQYF
15	TRBV6-1	few	TRBJ1-1	CASSFRQGENTEAFF
14	TRBV5-1	-	TRBJ2-7	CASSLALGPYEQYF
14	TRBV7-2	-	TRBJ2-1	CASLRLAGYNEQFF
13	TRBV21-1	-	TRBJ2-1	CASSPRGYNEQFF
13	TRBV19	-	TRBJ2-7	CASSTQGPDEQYF
15	TRBV2	-	TRBJ2-2	CASSEAGVGTGELFF
15	TRBV5-4	few	TRBJ2-3	CASSLEGQPTDTQYF
15	TRBV7-9	-	TRBJ2-1	CASSPLAGGGNEQFF
15	TRBV7-2	-	TRBJ1-2	CASSPRDSWHYGYTF
15	TRBV7-3	-	TRBJ2-1	CASSPGSGPHNEQFF
13	TRBV29-1	once	TRBJ2-7	CSASLEREGEQYF
12	TRBV4-2	-	TRBJ2-5	CASSQDRETQYF
15	TRBV14	-	TRBJ2-5	CASSPIQGARETQYF
11	TRBV9	-	TRBJ1-2	CASSVNYGYTF
13	TRBV11-2	-	TRBJ2-5	CASSWGQGETQYF
14	TRBV29-1	-	TRBJ2-7	CSVTRGNQNSEQYF
15	TRBV25-1	-	TRBJ2-7	CASTPSGLAAWEQYF
14	TRBV5-1	few	TRBJ2-3	CASSRTGGADTQYF
16	TRBV4-1	few	TRBJ2-3	CASSRSSGKESNTQYF
13	TRBV28	-	TRBJ2-1	CASRKQGRDEQFF
13	TRBV2	-	TRBJ2-5	CASTPGMGETQYF
15	TRBV9	few	TRBJ2-5	CASSVGVGPQETQYF
14	TRBV27	once	TRBJ1-2	CASSFTDPVYGYTF
13	TRBV29-1	-	TRBJ2-7	CSAVAGPSYEQYF
15	TRBV4-3	few	TRBJ2-2	CASSRGLVASGELFF
13	TRBV14	-	TRBJ1-1	CASSLWGDTEAFF
13	TRBV29-1	few	TRBJ2-7	CSVLAPPRYEQYF
13	TRBV9	few	TRBJ2-7	CASSFGQSYEQYF
14	TRBV5-1	-	TRBJ1-1	CASSLDGRNTEAFF
16	TRBV9	-	TRBJ2-2	CASSRRGAGAFGELFF
14	TRBV9	few	TRBJ2-7	CASSGDPNYYEQYF
12	TRBV14	few	TRBJ2-3	CASSGVTDTQYF
14	TRBV10-3	-	TRBJ2-1	CAISSDSSYNEQFF
15	TRBV6-5	few	TRBJ2-3	CASTEGQSSTDTQYF
15	TRBV9	few	TRBJ2-3	CASSGGAGYTDTQYF
14	TRBV18	few	TRBJ2-7	CASSPLGGSYEQYF
16	TRBV4-2	-	TRBJ2-2	CASSHPGLAGTGELFF